The following is a TCR beta chain sequence with its context. Its specificity is not known. Primers: 60 Vbeta forward and 13 Jbeta reverse. This table comes from immunoSEQ multiplex PCR, and its TCRdb copy is limited to in-frame clones, with some not included. Counted here are about 160,000 clones, approximately 85% occurring once; the ten biggest clones make up about 2%. This sample was taken from a study of cytomegalovirus exposure and HLA in healthy donors. Study conclusions and caveats: Reportedly, fewer N-insertions than the roughly 700-donor mean appeared in an Asian-associated ancestry cluster in a later analysis. Most observed TCR sequences were rare, whereas some public TCRs were detected in many donors. Some TCR beta chains (roughly 160 of them) were listed as cytomegalovirus-associated.

Germline CDR1 reads SGDLS; CDR2 reads YYNGEE. V lost 3 bases, J lost 4 bases, and 14 bases lay in between. The CDR3 is 15 amino acids. The chain has TRBV9 and TRBJ1-3; no definite D call. The receptor's source is a young man in good health and CMV-seropositive. The sequencing input was PBMCs. DNA of the CDR3: TGTGCCAGCAGCGCGGCGGGGATCTCCGGAAACACCATATATTTT. Its translation: CASSAAGISGNTIYF.